A single sample is the source of the 8 T cell receptor beta chains below, sequenced in a study of persistence of HIV-infected CD4 T cells. Sequencing used immunoSEQ version 4 in survey mode. Clones were sequenced by immunoSEQ multiplex PCR, and TCRdb holds only the in-frame ones, with some missing. Among tens of thousands of clones listed, about 88% were seen once. Anti-CD3/anti-CD28 beads served as a nonspecific positive control stimulus. Responding CD4+ T cells were sorted by upregulation of both CD40 ligand and CD69. These TCRs are of unknown antigen specificity. Sequencing used CD4+ T cells sorted from PBMCs after approximately 18-hour stimulation, obtained from a patient who received antiretroviral therapy. These receptors all stem from an adult woman with HIV who was CMV-seropositive.

The CDR3 region is CASSPDRGQAEAFF. CDR3 bases: TGTGCCAGCAGCCCGGACAGGGGGCAGGCTGAAGCTTTCTTT. The J gene is TRBJ1-1, the V gene TRBV5-4; TRBD1 aligns across 11 bases. Germline V gene lookup returns CDR1 SGHNT and CDR2 YYREEE (reference sequence). The CDR3 runs 14 residues. V lost 4 bases and J lost 6; bases outside the gene matches: 5.

This clone was found once. The chain couples TRBV7-6 to TRBJ2-2; maybe TRBD1 (6 bases). V was pared by 5 bases and J by 5 bases, with 18 bases between. Germline loops: CDR1 SGHVS, CDR2 FNYEAQ. This CDR3 comprises 16 residues. The CDR3 is CASSVPWGRGTGELFF. CDR3 coding DNA: TGTGCCAGCAGCGTCCCCTGGGGGCGCGGTACCGGGGAGCTGTTTTTT.

Only one count was recorded for this clone. The gene calls are TRBV14 and TRBJ2-2; D unresolved. CDR1 SGHDN and CDR2 FVKESK come from the germline V gene. This CDR3 region has 13 residues. V was cut by 1 base and J by 13 bases, with 13 bases left in between. The chain's CDR3 is CASSQGFRVGLFF. CDR3 bases: TGTGCCAGCAGCCAAGGCTTCCGGGTAGGGCTGTTTTTT.

The V and J genes are TRBV9 and TRBJ1-5, with no clear D. Germline V gives CDR1 SGDLS, CDR2 YYNGEE. Trimming took 4 bases from V and 2 from J, leaving 10 bases between them. The CDR3 runs to 14 residues. The CDR3 DNA is TGTGCCAGCAGCTCAAGCTATGGCAATCAGCCCCAGCATTTT. Protein product: CASSSSYGNQPQHF.

This chain joins TRBV12-5 and TRBJ2-2; D might be TRBD1 (6 bases). The CDR3 contains 17 residues. Germline CDR1 LGHNT, CDR2 FRNRAP. Trimming took 1 base from V and 2 from J, leaving 14 bases between them. The CDR3 region is CASGLARTGTNTGELFF. For the CDR3, the DNA is TGTGCTAGTGGTTTGGCCCGGACGGGGACAAACACCGGGGAGCTGTTTTTT.

This chain connects TRBV10-1 to TRBJ2-3, with 10 nucleotides matching TRBD1. Trimming took 1 base from V and 3 from J; bases not matched to a gene: 1. The CDR3 loop spans 15 amino acids. Germline CDR1 and CDR2: WNHNN and SYGVQD (reference sequence). CDR3 sequence reads: CASSELGQGTDTQYF. Written as DNA, the CDR3 is TGCGCCAGCAGTGAGTTGGGACAGGGGACAGATACGCAGTATTTT.

V is TRBV19 and J is TRBJ1-5, with D possibly being TRBD1 (5 bases). Germline CDR1 and CDR2: LNHDA and SQIVND (reference sequence). This CDR3 spans 17 amino acids. Trimming removed 10 bases from V and 0 bases from J, with 22 bases in between. For the CDR3, the DNA is TGTGCCACCGCCCCGGGGACTCACGGGTATAGCAATCAGCCCCAGCATTTT. This gives the protein CATAPGTHGYSNQPQHF.

The chain's CDR3 is CASSPWGREELFF. CDR3 sequence (DNA): TGTGCCAGCTCACCGTGGGGTCGTGAGGAGCTGTTTTTT. V gene TRBV18 combines with J gene TRBJ2-2; D not resolved. The CDR3 totals 13 residues. CDR1 and CDR2 (germline): KGHSH, LQKENI. The germline V and J ends were trimmed by 3 bases and 10 bases, with 12 bases remaining between them.